The clone carrying this T cell receptor beta chain was found many times. Its matching antigen is unknown. The data stem from a study of breast tumors, draining lymph nodes, adjacent tissues. Study-wide results and limits: Findings are consistent with lymph node origin and intratumoral expansion of most tumor T cells. Data only fit, rather than demonstrated, lymph node origin of most tumor T cells. Tumor TCR diversity was below lymph nodes but above nontumor tissue.

This CDR3 is 14 amino acids long. From germline, CDR1 is DFQATT and CDR2 SNEGSKA (reference sequence). Trimming stripped 4 bases from V and 2 bases from J, with 13 bases between. TCRdb reprocessed the multiplex PCR reads with MiXCR, giving one entry per CDR3 protein. The repertoire holds some 31,000 distinct CDR3 sequences, over 55% seen once, with about a sixth in the top ten. The sequenced sample consisted of breast tumor tissue. The source is a female donor with breast cancer. Some clones in this sample may be carry-over from other donors' samples. This rearrangement joins TRBV20-1 to TRBJ2-3; TRBD2 might be the D (5 bases). Written as DNA, the CDR3 is TGCAGTGCTATTTGGAGCGGACCCACAGATACGCAGTATTTT. This encodes CSAIWSGPTDTQYF.